This TCR beta chain was found in a study of T cell responses to AZD1222 COVID-19 vaccine. About this clone: Its antigen is undetermined.

This CDR3 has 15 residues. V was pared by 6 bases and J by 5 bases, with 6 bases of the junction left unmatched. The germline V gene encodes CDR1 MNHEY and CDR2 SVGAGI. Findings and caveats of the study: Seropositivity was recorded at baseline in only 5 or 6 AZD1222 recipients. Clonal diversity was possibly underestimated, and the donors were mostly white British, with more females. Distributed over spike, vaccine-associated CD4 TCRs predominated at 160-218 and 743-854.

TCRdb's copy holds only in-frame clones and misses some; the assay was immunoSEQ multiplex PCR. Seen here are under 150,000 clones, roughly 85% observed once, and the top ten hold approximately 18%. The material was peripheral blood, obtained on day 0 of MenACWY control vaccination. This receptor was obtained from an adult in good health. The chain carries TRBV6-5 and TRBJ2-5; 13 nucleotides line up with TRBD2. CDR3 sequence (DNA): TGTGCCAGCAGCCAAGGGACTAGCGGGGAGGAGACCCAGTACTTC. Its translation is CASSQGTSGEETQYF.